These 15 T cell receptor beta chains were all obtained from the same sample, sequenced in a study of cytomegalovirus exposure and HLA in healthy donors. The PCR was carried out with 60 Vbeta primers and 13 Jbeta primers. Here immunoSEQ multiplex PCR was the method, and the copy in TCRdb shows in-frame clones only, minus some. The sample holds under 150,000 clones; 83% are singletons and the top ten take 1% to 1.5%. Sample: PBMCs. Receptors were obtained from a girl aged 2 to 10 in good health and CMV-seronegative.

This clone was seen just once. The CDR3 protein is CASSVRGSGDGYTF. CDR3 coding DNA: TGTGCCAGCAGTGTGCGGGGCTCGGGGGATGGCTACACCTTC. The V gene is TRBV2, the J gene TRBJ1-2; the D gene is possibly TRBD1 (5 bases). Germline lookup yields CDR1 SNHLY and CDR2 FYNNEI. Trimming cost V 4 bases and J 6 bases, with 15 bases left between them. This CDR3 has 14 amino acids.

In this sample, this clone turned up a few times. The rearrangement joins TRBV5-1 to TRBJ2-6, with D tentatively TRBD1 (5 bases). V lost 5 bases and J lost 4, with 13 bases in between. CDR1 SGHRS and CDR2 YFSETQ come from the germline V gene. The CDR3 runs to 15 residues. The CDR3 protein is CASRREGAGANVLTF. CDR3 coding DNA: TGCGCCAGCAGAAGGGAAGGGGCCGGGGCCAACGTCCTGACTTTC.

The genes are TRBV7-9 and TRBJ2-3, with TRBD1 as a possible D gene (5 bases). CDR1 and CDR2 (germline): SEHNR, FQNEAQ (reference sequence). The length of the CDR3 is 16 residues. Between the trimmed V and J ends, which lost 1 base and 6 bases, there was a span of 17 bases. CDR3 sequence reads: CASSLEGAPLMDTQYF. CDR3 nucleotides: TGTGCCAGCAGCTTAGAAGGGGCTCCCCTTATGGATACGCAGTATTTT.

This clone came up once. V and J are TRBV6-6 and TRBJ2-5, with a tentative D call TRBD1 (5 bases). Germline V CDR1 and CDR2: MNHNY, SVGAGI (reference sequence). Trimming took off 8 bases at V and 5 bases at J, with 21 bases between the two ends. The CDR3 contains 15 residues. CDR3: CASLKTGSLRETQYF. CDR3 in DNA: TGTGCCAGCCTCAAAACAGGATCCCTAAGGGAGACCCAGTACTTC.

The rearrangement uses TRBV2 and TRBJ2-2, with D possibly being TRBD1 (6 bases). Germline CDR1 is SNHLY and CDR2 is FYNNEI. Deletions cut 7 bases from V and 6 bases from J, with 15 bases between. The CDR3 is made up of 14 amino acids. The CDR3 reads CASTTQGIPGELFF. The CDR3, as DNA: TGTGCCAGCACTACACAGGGTATACCCGGGGAGCTGTTTTTT.

The J gene is TRBJ2-5, the V gene TRBV5-1, with a weak D call TRBD2 (5 bases). The DNA end is more similar to TRBJ2-7, so the J call may be wrong. This CDR3 has 14 residues. Looked up from germline, CDR1 is SGHRS and CDR2 is YFSETQ. The CDR3 nucleotides read TGCGCCAGCAGCTTACCCGGGGAACCCTACGAGCAGTACTTC. Translation: CASSLPGEPYEQYF.

This chain connects TRBV12-5 to TRBJ1-1; D gene unclear. The CDR3 runs 15 residues. Germline assignment: CDR1 LGHNT and CDR2 FRNRAP. V gave up 0 bases and J gave up 0 bases, with 8 bases separating them. CDR3 nucleotides: TGTGCTAGTGGTTTGGTCCGCACAGTGAACACTGAAGCTTTCTTT. Translation gives CASGLVRTVNTEAFF.

This clone showed up just a few times. J is TRBJ2-2 and V is TRBV19; TRBD2 matches at 9 bases. The CDR3 is 15 residues long. J was trimmed by 6 bases and V by 6 bases; bases with no gene match: 8. The germline gives CDR1 LNHDA, CDR2 SQIVND (reference sequence). CDR3 sequence: CASRSAGGLAGELFF. CDR3 bases: TGTGCCAGTAGGTCCGCGGGAGGGCTGGCCGGGGAGCTGTTTTTT.

This rearrangement joins TRBV29-1 to TRBJ1-1; no reliable D call. Germline V CDR1 and CDR2: SQVTM, ANQGSEA. V lost 4 bases to trimming and J lost 1 base, with 13 bases between them. This CDR3 is built from 14 residues. The CDR3 is CSVGALMGNTEAFF. The DNA for the CDR3 is TGCAGCGTTGGGGCCCTTATGGGGAACACTGAAGCTTTCTTT.

The sample holds one count of this clone. The V gene is TRBV29-1, the J gene TRBJ2-3; tentatively, D is TRBD2 (5 bases). V was trimmed by 5 bases and J by 4 bases, leaving 19 bases between them. The CDR3 is 15 residues long. Germline V gene sequence: CDR1 SQVTM, CDR2 ANQGSEA. This chain's CDR3 is CSVRNSRRGPDTQYF. CDR3 nucleotide sequence: TGCAGCGTTCGGAATAGTAGACGAGGGCCAGATACGCAGTATTTT.

This chain uses TRBV13 with TRBJ1-2; possibly TRBD1 for D (5 bases). From germline, CDR1 is PRHDT and CDR2 FYEKMQ (reference sequence). Trimming pared 5 bases from V and 8 bases from J, leaving 12 bases between. There are 12 residues in the CDR3. This CDR3 reads CASSAAGRGYTF. For the CDR3, the DNA is TGTGCCAGCAGCGCAGCAGGGAGGGGCTACACCTTC.

V gene TRBV30 combines with J gene TRBJ1-1, with D perhaps TRBD1 (6 bases). Per germline, CDR1 GTSNPN and CDR2 SVGIG (reference sequence). The CDR3 runs to 12 residues. Trimming removed 3 bases from V and 4 bases from J, with 9 bases in between. The CDR3, as DNA: TGTGCCTGGAGAACAGGGTTCACTGAAGCTTTCTTT. This codes for CAWRTGFTEAFF.

The rearrangement joins TRBV5-1 to TRBJ2-1, with D possibly matching TRBD1 (6 bases). V gave up 5 bases and J gave up 0 bases, with 12 bases separating them. The CDR3 covers 15 residues. The germline gives CDR1 SGHRS, CDR2 YFSETQ. The CDR3 is CASSFQGSSYNEQFF. CDR3 DNA sequence: TGCGCCAGCAGTTTTCAGGGGAGCTCCTACAATGAGCAGTTCTTC.

V is TRBV4-1 and J is TRBJ2-1, with D tentatively TRBD2 (6 bases). The V gene lost 1 base and the J gene lost 7 bases, with 23 bases spanning the gap. Germline V gene sequence: CDR1 MGHRA, CDR2 YSYEKL. This CDR3 has 18 residues. CDR3 DNA: TGCGCCAGCAGCCAAGTCAACCCACTAGGCCCCGCGGGGAATGAGCAGTTCTTC. Protein product: CASSQVNPLGPAGNEQFF.

Worth noting for this clone: Germline is not matched at one junction end, which may reflect a read error. The chain joins TRBV27 to TRBJ1-2; possible D gene TRBD1, 6 bases. CDR3 size: 16 residues. The germline CDR1 and CDR2 sequences are MNHEY and SMNVEV (reference sequence). The CDR3 region is CASGLTGGGPNYGYTF. For the CDR3, the DNA is TGTGCCAGCGGTTTAACGGGAGGGGGGCCGAACTATGGCTACACCTTC.